These 5 T cell receptor beta chains share one sample of origin, sequenced in a study of T-cell memory formation after mild COVID-19. TCRdb reprocessed the 5' RACE reads with MiXCR, giving one entry per CDR3 protein. The data hold some 330,000 distinct CDR3 sequences, with roughly 21% observed a single time. Sequencing used PBMCs or a T cell subset sorted from them (not recorded which). The receptors were gathered from an adult woman who had mild COVID-19 (a few samples of this study predate the infection). Cell type and time point are not known.

This clonotype was found once. This sequence joins TRBV12-3 or TRBV12-4 and TRBJ1-5; the match to TRBD1 covers 7 bases. V lost 3 bases and J lost 2; bases outside the gene matches: 4. CDR3 size: 15 residues. Here the CDR3 DNA reads TGTGCCAGCAGTTTGTTTGGACAGGGCAATCAGCCCCAGCATTTT. Translated, it gives CASSLFGQGNQPQHF.

The chain uses TRBV19 and TRBJ1-1; D call uncertain. The CDR3 is 15 amino acids. The V gene's germline CDR1 is LNHDA and CDR2 SQIVND (reference sequence). Trimming shortened V by 3 bases and J by 1 base, and 12 bases separated the two germline ends. The CDR3 loop reads CASSISDKANTEAFF. In nucleotides, the CDR3 is TGTGCCAGTAGTATCTCCGACAAGGCGAACACTGAAGCTTTCTTT.

This clonotype appeared a few times. The rearrangement links TRBV3-1 to TRBJ1-5; no clear D gene. Trimming stripped 0 bases from V and 0 bases from J, with 9 bases between. The V gene's germline CDR1 is LGHDT and CDR2 YNNKEL (reference sequence). The CDR3 totals 16 residues. The CDR3 coding sequence is TGTGCCAGCAGCCAAGATAGCCCAAATAGCAATCAGCCCCAGCATTTT. Amino acids: CASSQDSPNSNQPQHF.

This clonotype came up a few times. The chain employs TRBV13 and TRBJ1-2; TRBD1 matches 10 bases. This CDR3 contains 15 residues. Germline V gene sequence: CDR1 PRHDT, CDR2 FYEKMQ (reference sequence). The V and J ends lost 4 bases and 8 bases, in that order; junction bases with no gene match: 10. CDR3 region: CASSSTSGTGAGYTF. The CDR3 nucleotides are TGTGCCAGCAGCTCCACGTCCGGGACAGGGGCCGGCTACACCTTC.

The chain's CDR3 is CASSMPGQGAQAFF. The CDR3 DNA sequence: TGTGCCAGCAGTATGCCGGGACAGGGGGCGCAAGCTTTCTTT. This chain links TRBV27 with TRBJ1-1; 12 bases fit TRBD1. J was trimmed by 9 bases and V by 5 bases; bases with no gene match: 7. Germline CDR1 and CDR2: MNHEY and SMNVEV (reference sequence). This CDR3 is 14 amino acids long.